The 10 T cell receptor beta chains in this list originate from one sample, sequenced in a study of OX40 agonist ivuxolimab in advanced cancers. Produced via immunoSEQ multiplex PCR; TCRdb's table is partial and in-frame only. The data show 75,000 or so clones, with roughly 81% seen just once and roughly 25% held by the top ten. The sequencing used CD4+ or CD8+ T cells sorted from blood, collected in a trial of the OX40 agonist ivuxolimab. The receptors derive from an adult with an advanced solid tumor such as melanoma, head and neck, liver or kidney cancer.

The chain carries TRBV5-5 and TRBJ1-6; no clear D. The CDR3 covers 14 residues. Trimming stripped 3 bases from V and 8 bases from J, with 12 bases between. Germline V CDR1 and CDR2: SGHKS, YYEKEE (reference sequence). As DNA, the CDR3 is TGTGCCAGCAGCTCTTCCCCCCAAGATTCACCCCTCCACTTT. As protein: CASSSSPQDSPLHF.

CDR3 sequence: CASRGAGTPKNIQYF. Written as DNA, the CDR3 is TGTGCCAGCAGAGGGGCCGGGACACCAAAAAACATTCAGTACTTC. V gene TRBV11-2 combines with J gene TRBJ2-4; D possibly corresponds to TRBD1 (6 bases). V lost 6 bases and J 4 bases, leaving 16 bases between the germline ends. CDR1 and CDR2 from the germline V gene are SGHAT and FQNNGV. The CDR3 sequence is 15 residues long. Full variable domain (remainder filled in from reference TRBV11-2 and TRBJ2-4): EAGVAQSPRYKIIEKRQSVAFWCNPISGHATLYWYQQILGQGPKLLIQFQNNGVVDDSQLPKDRFSAERLKGVDSTLKIQPAKLEDSAVYLCASRGAGTPKNIQYFGAGTRLSVL.

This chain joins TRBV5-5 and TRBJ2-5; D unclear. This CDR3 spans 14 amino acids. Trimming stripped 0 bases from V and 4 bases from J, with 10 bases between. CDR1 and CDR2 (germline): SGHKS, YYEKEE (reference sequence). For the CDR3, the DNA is TGTGCCAGCAGCTTGGTCATTAACCTAGAGACCCAGTACTTC. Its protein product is CASSLVINLETQYF.

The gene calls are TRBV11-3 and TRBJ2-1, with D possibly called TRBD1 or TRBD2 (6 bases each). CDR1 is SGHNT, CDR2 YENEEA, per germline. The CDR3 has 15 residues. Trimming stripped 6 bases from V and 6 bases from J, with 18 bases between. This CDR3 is CASSLRETGSNEQFF. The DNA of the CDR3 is TGTGCCAGCAGTTTACGGGAGACAGGTTCCAATGAGCAGTTCTTC.

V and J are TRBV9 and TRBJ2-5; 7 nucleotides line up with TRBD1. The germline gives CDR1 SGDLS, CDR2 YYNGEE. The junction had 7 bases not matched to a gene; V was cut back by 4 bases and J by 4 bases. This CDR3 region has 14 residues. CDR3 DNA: TGTGCCAGCAGCCGACAGGGTACTTTAGAGACCCAGTACTTC. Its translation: CASSRQGTLETQYF.

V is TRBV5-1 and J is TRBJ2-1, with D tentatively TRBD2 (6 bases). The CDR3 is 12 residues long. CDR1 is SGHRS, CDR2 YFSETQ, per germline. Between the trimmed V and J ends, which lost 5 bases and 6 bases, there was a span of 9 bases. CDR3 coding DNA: TGCGCCAGCAGACTAGCTTTCAATGAGCAGTTCTTC. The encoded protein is CASRLAFNEQFF.

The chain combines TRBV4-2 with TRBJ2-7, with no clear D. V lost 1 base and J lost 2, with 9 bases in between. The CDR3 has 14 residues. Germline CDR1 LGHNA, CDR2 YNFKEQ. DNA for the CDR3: TGTGCCAGCAGCCAAGGGGTCAGGACCTACGAGCAGTACTTC. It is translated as CASSQGVRTYEQYF.

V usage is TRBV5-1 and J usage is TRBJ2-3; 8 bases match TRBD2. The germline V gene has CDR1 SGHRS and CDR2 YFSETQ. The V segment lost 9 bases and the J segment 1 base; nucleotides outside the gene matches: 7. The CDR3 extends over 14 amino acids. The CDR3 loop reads CATWGTRGTDTQYF. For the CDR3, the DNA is TGCGCCACCTGGGGGACTAGGGGCACAGATACGCAGTATTTT.

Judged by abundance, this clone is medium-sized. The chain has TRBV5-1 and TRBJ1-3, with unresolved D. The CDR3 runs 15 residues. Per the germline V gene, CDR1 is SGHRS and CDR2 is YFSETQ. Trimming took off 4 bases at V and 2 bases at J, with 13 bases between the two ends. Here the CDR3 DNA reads TGCGCCAGCAGCCCTGACTTAACCCCTGGAAACACCATATATTTT. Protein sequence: CASSPDLTPGNTIYF.

The CDR3 nucleotides read TGTGCCAGCAGTGAATGGGGAACAGGGGTGAATCAGCCCCAGCATTTT. This translates into CASSEWGTGVNQPQHF. The V gene is TRBV25-1, the J gene TRBJ1-5, with 7 bases aligning to TRBD1. Germline V gene data show CDR1 as MGHDK and CDR2 as SYGVNS. With V trimmed by 1 base and J by 4 bases, 7 bases remained unmatched. This CDR3 has 16 amino acids.